This T cell receptor beta chain was captured by sequencing in a study of CD8 T cells in Susac syndrome. The CDR3 loop spans 18 amino acids. CDR1 and CDR2 from the germline V gene are DFQATT and SNEGSKA (reference sequence). Losses at the gene ends were 1 base for V and 1 base for J; bases not matched to a gene: 12. Random hexamers primed reverse transcription of roughly 0.45 to 1 ug RNA. TCRdb independently ran MiXCR on the immunoSEQ multiplex PCR reads; one entry per CDR3 protein. Found here are around 170,000 distinct CDR3 sequences, around 95% of them singletons; the top ten hold 0.16%. The sequenced sample consisted of CD8+ T cells from PBMCs. The V gene is TRBV20-1, the J gene TRBJ2-3, with TRBD1 matching over 9 bases. The TCR sequence derives from a human donor with Susac syndrome. CDR3 loop: CSARGLTRDRVGTDTQYF. CDR3 in DNA: TGCAGTGCTAGAGGACTCACCCGGGACAGGGTGGGCACAGATACGCAGTATTTT.